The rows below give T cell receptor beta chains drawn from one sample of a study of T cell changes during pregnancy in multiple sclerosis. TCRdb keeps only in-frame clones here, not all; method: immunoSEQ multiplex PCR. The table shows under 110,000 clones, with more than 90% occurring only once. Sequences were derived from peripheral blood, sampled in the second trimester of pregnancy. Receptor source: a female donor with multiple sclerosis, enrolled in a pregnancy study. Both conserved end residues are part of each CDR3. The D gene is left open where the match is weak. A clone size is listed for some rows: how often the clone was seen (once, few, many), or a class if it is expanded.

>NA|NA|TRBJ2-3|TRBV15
CATSRDAAENTDTQYF
TGTGCCACCAGCAGAGATGCGGCTGAAAACACAGATACGCAGTATTTT
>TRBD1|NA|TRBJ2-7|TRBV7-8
CASSPQTGAYEQYF
TGTGCCAGCAGCCCCCAGACAGGGGCCTACGAGCAGTACTTC
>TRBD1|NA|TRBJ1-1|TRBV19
CASSTQGANTEAFF
TGTGCCAGTAGTACCCAGGGGGCGAACACTGAAGCTTTCTTT
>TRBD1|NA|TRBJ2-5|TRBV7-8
CASSSGTGGPETQYF
TGTGCCAGCAGCTCCGGGACAGGGGGCCCTGAGACCCAGTACTTC
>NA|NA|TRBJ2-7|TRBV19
CASSIDSGFPLYEQYF
TGTGCCAGTAGTATAGATTCCGGGTTCCCGTTGTACGAGCAGTACTTC
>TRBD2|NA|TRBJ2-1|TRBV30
CAWRLTSFSYNEQFF
TGTGCCTGGAGGTTGACTAGCTTCTCCTACAATGAGCAGTTCTTC
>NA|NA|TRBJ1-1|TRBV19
CASSFGGNTEAFF
TGTGCCAGTAGCTTCGGGGGGAACACTGAAGCTTTCTTT
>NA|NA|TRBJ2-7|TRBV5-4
CASTHNGRSHEQYF
TGTGCCAGCACCCACAACGGGAGATCCCACGAGCAGTACTTC
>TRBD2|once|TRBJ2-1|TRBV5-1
CASSLAGGSNNEQFF
TGCGCCAGCAGCTTGGCCGGCGGGAGCAACAATGAGCAGTTCTTC
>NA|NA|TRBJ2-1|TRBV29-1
CSVEEAASYNEQFF
TGCAGCGTTGAGGAGGCAGCCTCCTACAATGAGCAGTTCTTC
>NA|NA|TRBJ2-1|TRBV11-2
CASSPWGGGYNEQFF
TGTGCCAGCAGCCCCTGGGGAGGGGGTTACAATGAGCAGTTCTTC
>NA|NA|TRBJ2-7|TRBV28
CASSFPLASPTYEQYF
TGTGCCAGCAGTTTCCCCCTAGCATCACCCACCTACGAGCAGTACTTC
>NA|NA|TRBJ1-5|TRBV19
CASSLTGRWVGQPQHF
TGTGCCAGTAGCCTAACCGGGAGGTGGGTTGGTCAGCCCCAGCATTTT
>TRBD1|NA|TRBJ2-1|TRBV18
CASPPGPTGAPNYNEQFF
TGTGCCAGCCCCCCAGGCCCAACAGGGGCACCCAACTACAATGAGCAGTTCTTC
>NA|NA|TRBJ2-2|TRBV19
CASTGRSTGELFF
TGTGCCAGTACAGGGCGAAGCACCGGGGAGCTGTTTTTT
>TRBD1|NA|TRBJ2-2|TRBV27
CASRGQQMTGELFF
TGTGCCAGCCGGGGACAGCAGATGACCGGGGAGCTGTTTTTT
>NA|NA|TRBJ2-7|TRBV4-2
CASSQGVDEQYF
TGTGCCAGCAGCCAAGGAGTCGACGAGCAGTACTTC
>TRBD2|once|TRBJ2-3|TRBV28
CASSLTSGRGTDTQYF
TGTGCCAGCAGTTTGACTAGCGGGAGAGGAACAGATACGCAGTATTTT
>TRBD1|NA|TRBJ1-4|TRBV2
CASSELGGGKEKLFF
TGTGCCAGCAGTGAATTAGGGGGCGGAAAAGAAAAACTGTTTTTT
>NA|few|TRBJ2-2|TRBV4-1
CASSPTQTGELFF
TGCGCCAGCAGCCCCACCCAGACCGGGGAGCTGTTTTTT
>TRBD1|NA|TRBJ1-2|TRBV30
CACAQTGIYGYTF
TGTGCCTGCGCACAGACAGGGATCTATGGCTACACCTTC
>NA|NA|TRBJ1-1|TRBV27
CASSFLPNTEAFF
TGTGCCAGCAGTTTCCTCCCCAACACTGAAGCTTTCTTT
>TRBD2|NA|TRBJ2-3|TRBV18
CASRRGGALGTDTQYF
TGTGCCAGCCGCCGGGGGGGGGCCCTCGGCACAGATACGCAGTATTTT
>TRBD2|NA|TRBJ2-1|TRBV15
CATSRRGGGNEQFF
TGTGCCACCAGCCGGCGCGGGGGTGGGAATGAGCAGTTCTTC
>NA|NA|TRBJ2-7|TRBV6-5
CASSYRAGPGEQYF
TGTGCCAGCAGTTACAGGGCAGGGCCGGGTGAGCAGTACTTC
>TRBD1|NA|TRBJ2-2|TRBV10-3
CAIRQGAGGELFF
TGTGCCATCAGGCAGGGGGCCGGCGGGGAGCTGTTTTTT
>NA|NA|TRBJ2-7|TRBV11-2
CASSLSRPLSHEQYF
TGTGCCAGCAGCTTATCCAGGCCCTTGTCCCACGAGCAGTACTTC
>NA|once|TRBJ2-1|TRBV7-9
CASSLATGSYNEQFF
TGTGCCAGCAGCTTAGCGACAGGCTCCTACAATGAGCAGTTCTTC
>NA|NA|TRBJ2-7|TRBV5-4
CASSLEQGHYEQYF
TGTGCCAGCAGCTTGGAACAGGGCCACTACGAGCAGTACTTC
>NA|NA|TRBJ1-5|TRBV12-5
CASGWGEGYSNQPQHF
TGTGCTAGTGGTTGGGGGGAGGGGTATAGCAATCAGCCCCAGCATTTT
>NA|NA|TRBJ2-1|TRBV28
CASRVQGSLNEQFF
TGTGCCAGCAGGGTACAGGGCAGCCTTAATGAGCAGTTCTTC
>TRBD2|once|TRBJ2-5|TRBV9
CASSVGGGVGETQYF
TGTGCCAGCAGCGTAGGTGGGGGGGTCGGGGAGACCCAGTACTTC
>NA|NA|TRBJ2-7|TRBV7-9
CASSLGRGGYEQYF
TGTGCCAGCAGCTTAGGTAGGGGGGGCTACGAGCAGTACTTC
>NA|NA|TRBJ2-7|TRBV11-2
CASSLVSGKSYEQYF
TGTGCCAGCAGCTTAGTTTCAGGGAAATCCTACGAGCAGTACTTC
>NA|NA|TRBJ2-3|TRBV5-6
CASSFLGESTDTQYF
TGTGCCAGCAGCTTCCTAGGGGAAAGCACAGATACGCAGTATTTT
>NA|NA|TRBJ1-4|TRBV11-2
CASSLGHNEKLFF
TGTGCCAGCAGCTTAGGACATAATGAAAAACTGTTTTTT
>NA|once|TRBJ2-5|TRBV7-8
CASSLAVIGGQETQYF
TGTGCCAGCAGCTTAGCCGTAATTGGGGGGCAAGAGACCCAGTACTTC
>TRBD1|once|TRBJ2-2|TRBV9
CASTPSPGQGVHGELFF
TGTGCCAGCACCCCCTCCCCGGGACAGGGGGTTCACGGGGAGCTGTTTTTT
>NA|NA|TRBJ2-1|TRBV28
CASSFPVNEQFF
TGTGCCAGCAGTTTCCCCGTAAATGAGCAGTTCTTC
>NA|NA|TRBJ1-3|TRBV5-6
CASSQPWREPGNTIYF
TGTGCCAGCAGCCAACCCTGGAGGGAGCCTGGAAACACCATATATTTT
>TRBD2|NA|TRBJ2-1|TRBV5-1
CASSWTSPSVNEQFF
TGCGCCAGCAGCTGGACTAGCCCATCCGTGAATGAGCAGTTCTTC
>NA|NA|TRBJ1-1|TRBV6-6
CATTGGTEAFF
TGTGCCACCACCGGGGGTACGGAAGCTTTCTTT
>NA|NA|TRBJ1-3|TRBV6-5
CASSYSGEPGNTIYF
TGTGCCAGCAGTTACTCTGGGGAGCCTGGAAACACCATATATTTT
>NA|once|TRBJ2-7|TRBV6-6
CASTPGGFYEQYF
TGTGCCAGCACTCCCGGGGGTTTCTACGAGCAGTACTTC
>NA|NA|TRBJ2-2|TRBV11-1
CASSFGLGRDTGELFF
TGTGCCAGCAGCTTTGGCTTGGGGCGAGACACCGGGGAGCTGTTTTTT
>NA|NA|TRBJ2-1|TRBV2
CASSYRIAYNEQFF
TGTGCCAGCAGTTACAGGATAGCCTACAATGAGCAGTTCTTC
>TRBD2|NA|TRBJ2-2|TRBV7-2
CASSGTSGTRRTGELFF
TGTGCCAGCAGTGGGACTAGCGGGACGAGGAGGACCGGGGAGCTGTTTTTT
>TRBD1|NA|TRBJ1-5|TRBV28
CASSIPVRQGFSNQPQHF
TGTGCCAGCAGTATACCGGTACGACAGGGTTTTAGCAATCAGCCCCAGCATTTT